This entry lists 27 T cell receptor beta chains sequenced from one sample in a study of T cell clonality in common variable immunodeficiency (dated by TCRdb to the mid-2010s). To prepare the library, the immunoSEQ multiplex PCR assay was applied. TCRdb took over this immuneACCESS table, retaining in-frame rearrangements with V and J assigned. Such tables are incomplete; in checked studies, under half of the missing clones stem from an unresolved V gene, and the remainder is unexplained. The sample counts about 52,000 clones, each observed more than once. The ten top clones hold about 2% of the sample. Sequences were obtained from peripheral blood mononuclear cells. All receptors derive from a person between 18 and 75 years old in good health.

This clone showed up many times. This chain's CDR3 is CASGAAEAFF. The part of the CDR3 DNA that was read is TGTGCCAGCGGGGCCGCTGAA. The chain is built from TRBV2 and TRBJ1-1; a possible D gene is TRBD1 (5 bases). The sequence runs out 3 residues before the end of the CDR3; the remainder is reconstructed from the germline J gene. CDR1 is SNHLY, CDR2 FYNNEI, per germline. The CDR3 is 10 amino acids. Trimming pared 8 bases from V and 6 bases from J, leaving 7 bases between.

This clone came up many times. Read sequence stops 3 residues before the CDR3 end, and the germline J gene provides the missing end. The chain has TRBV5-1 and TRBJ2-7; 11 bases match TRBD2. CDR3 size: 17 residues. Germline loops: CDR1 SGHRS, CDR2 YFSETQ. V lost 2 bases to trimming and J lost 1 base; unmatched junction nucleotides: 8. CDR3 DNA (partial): TGCGCCAGCAGCTTTCGGGTAGCGGGAGGGTCTTCCTACGAG. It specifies CASSFRVAGGSSYE. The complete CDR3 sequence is CASSFRVAGGSSYEQYF.

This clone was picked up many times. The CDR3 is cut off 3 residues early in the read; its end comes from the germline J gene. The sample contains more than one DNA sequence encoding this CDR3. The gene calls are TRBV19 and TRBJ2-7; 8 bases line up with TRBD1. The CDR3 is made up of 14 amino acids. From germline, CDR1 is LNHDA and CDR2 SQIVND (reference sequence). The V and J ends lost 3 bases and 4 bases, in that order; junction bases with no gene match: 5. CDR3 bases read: TGTGCCAGTAGTATCGGGCAGGGGGCTTACGAG. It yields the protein CASSIGQGAYE. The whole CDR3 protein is CASSIGQGAYEQYF.

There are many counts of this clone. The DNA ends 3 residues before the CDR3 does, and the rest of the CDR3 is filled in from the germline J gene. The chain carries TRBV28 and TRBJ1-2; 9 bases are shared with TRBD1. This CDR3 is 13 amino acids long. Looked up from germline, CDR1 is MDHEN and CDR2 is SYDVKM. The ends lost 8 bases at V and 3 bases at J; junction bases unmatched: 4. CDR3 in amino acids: CASGDRAHYGYTF. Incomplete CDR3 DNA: TGTGCCAGCGGGGACAGGGCGCACTATGGC.

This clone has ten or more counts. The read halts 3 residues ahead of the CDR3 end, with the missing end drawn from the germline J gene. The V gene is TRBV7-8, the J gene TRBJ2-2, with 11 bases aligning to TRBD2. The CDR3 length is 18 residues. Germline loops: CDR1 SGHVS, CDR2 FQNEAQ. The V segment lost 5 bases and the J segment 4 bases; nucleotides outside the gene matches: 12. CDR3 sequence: CASSRGTSGPIITGELFF. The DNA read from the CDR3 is TGTGCCAGCAGCCGCGGGACTAGCGGACCTATAATCACCGGGGAG.

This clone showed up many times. CDR3 DNA, as far as it was read: TGTGCCAGCAGTGAAGCGCTAGGACTAGGAGAGACC. Protein: CASSEALGLGET. The complete CDR3 reads CASSEALGLGETQYF. The chain links TRBV6-1 to TRBJ2-5, with TRBD2 matching over 7 bases. Read coverage stops 3 residues before the CDR3 terminus; the germline J gene supplies the remainder. The junction had 5 bases not matched to a gene; V was cut back by 0 bases and J by 4 bases. The CDR3 sequence is 15 residues long. Germline-derived CDR1 and CDR2 are MNHNS and SASEGT.

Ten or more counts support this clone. The CDR3 sequence: CASSSGTGEETQYF. The CDR3 bases that were read are TGTGCCAGCAGCTCCGGGACAGGGGAAGAGACC. The gene calls are TRBV13 and TRBJ2-5; 10 bases align to TRBD1. The read ends 3 residues early relative to the CDR3; the germline J gene fills the gap. V lost 4 bases, J lost 3 bases, and 2 bases stayed unmatched. The CDR3 loop spans 14 amino acids. The germline gives CDR1 PRHDT, CDR2 FYEKMQ (reference sequence).

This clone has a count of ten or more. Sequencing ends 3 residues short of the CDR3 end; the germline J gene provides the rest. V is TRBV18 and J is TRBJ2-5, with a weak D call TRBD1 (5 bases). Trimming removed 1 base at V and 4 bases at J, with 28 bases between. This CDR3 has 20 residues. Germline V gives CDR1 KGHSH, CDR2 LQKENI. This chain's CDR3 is CASSPLLDTDAPEDPETQYF. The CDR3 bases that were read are TGTGCCAGCTCACCACTGCTGGACACGGACGCCCCAGAGGACCCAGAGACC.

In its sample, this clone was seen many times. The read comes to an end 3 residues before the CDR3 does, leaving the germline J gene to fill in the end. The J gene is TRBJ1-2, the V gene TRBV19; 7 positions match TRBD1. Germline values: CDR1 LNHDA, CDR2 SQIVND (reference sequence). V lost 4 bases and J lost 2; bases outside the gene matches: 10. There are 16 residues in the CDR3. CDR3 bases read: TGTGCCAGTAGTAGAAAGACCGGGACAGACAACTATGGC. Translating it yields CASSRKTGTDNYG. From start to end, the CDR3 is CASSRKTGTDNYGYTF.

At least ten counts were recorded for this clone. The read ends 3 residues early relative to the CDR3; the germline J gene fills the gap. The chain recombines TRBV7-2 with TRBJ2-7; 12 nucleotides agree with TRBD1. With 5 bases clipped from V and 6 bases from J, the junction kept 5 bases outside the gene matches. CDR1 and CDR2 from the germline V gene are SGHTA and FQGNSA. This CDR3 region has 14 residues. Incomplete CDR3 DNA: TGTGCCAGCAGCCTGTGGGACAGGGGGCTCGAG. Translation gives CASSLWDRGLE. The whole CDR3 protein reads CASSLWDRGLEQYF.

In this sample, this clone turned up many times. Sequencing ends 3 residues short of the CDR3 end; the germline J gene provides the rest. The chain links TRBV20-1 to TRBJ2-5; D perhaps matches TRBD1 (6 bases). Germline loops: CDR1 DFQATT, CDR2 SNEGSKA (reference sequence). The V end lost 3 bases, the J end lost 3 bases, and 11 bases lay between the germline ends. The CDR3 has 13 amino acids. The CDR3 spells CSASRGPKETQYF. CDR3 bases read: TGCAGTGCTAGCAGGGGTCCTAAAGAGACC.

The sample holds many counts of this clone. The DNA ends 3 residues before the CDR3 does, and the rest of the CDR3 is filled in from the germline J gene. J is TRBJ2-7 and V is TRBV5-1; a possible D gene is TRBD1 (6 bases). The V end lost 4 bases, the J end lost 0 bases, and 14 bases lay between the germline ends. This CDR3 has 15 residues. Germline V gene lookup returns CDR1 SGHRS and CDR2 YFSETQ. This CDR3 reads CASSQTGQSSYEQYF. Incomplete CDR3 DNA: TGCGCCAGCAGCCAGACAGGACAGAGCTCCTACGAG.

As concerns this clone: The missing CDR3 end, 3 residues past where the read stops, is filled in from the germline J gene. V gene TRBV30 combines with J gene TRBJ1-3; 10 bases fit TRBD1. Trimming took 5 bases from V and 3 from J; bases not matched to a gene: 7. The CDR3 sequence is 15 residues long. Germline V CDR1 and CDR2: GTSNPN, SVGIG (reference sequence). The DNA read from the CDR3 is TGTGCCTGGGGACAGACAGGGGGCGTTGGAAACACC. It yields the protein CAWGQTGGVGNT. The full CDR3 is CAWGQTGGVGNTIYF.

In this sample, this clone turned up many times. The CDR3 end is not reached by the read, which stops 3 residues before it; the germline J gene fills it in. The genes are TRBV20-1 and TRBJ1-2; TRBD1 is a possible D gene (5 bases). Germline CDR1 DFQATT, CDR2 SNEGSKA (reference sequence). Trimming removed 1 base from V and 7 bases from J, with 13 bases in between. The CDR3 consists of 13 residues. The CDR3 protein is CSARGGAVSGYTF. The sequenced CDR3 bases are TGCAGTGCTAGAGGGGGCGCGGTGAGTGGC.

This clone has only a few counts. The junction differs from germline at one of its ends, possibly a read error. CDR3 residues: CASSPLAGGSYEQYF. The part of the CDR3 DNA that was read is TGTGCCAGCTCCCCACTAGCGGGAGGGTCCTACGAG. V gene TRBV18 combines with J gene TRBJ2-7; TRBD2 matches at 13 bases. The DNA ends 3 residues before the CDR3 does, and the rest of the CDR3 is filled in from the germline J gene. CDR3 length: 15 residues. CDR1 KGHSH and CDR2 LQKENI come from the germline V gene.

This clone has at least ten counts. The chain's CDR3 is CASSLESEEETQYF. The CDR3 DNA, read in part, is TGTGCCAGCAGCTTGGAGTCAGAAGAAGAGACC. The chain uses TRBV5-4 and TRBJ2-5; no definite D call. Read coverage stops 3 residues before the CDR3 terminus; the germline J gene supplies the remainder. V was clipped by 0 bases and J by 3 bases, with 9 bases between them. Looked up from germline, CDR1 is SGHNT and CDR2 is YYREEE (reference sequence). CDR3 size: 14 residues.

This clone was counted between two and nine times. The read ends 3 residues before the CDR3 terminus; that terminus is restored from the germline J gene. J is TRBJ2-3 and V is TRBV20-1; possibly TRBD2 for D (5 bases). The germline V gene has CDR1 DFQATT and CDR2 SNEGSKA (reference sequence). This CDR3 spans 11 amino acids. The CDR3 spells CSARGEGPQYF. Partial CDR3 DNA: TGCAGTGCTAGAGGCGAGGGCCCG.

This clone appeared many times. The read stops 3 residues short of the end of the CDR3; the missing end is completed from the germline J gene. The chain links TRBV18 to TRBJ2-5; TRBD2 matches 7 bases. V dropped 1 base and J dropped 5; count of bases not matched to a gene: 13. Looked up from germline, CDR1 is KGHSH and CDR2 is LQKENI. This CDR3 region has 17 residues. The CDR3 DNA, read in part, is TGTGCCAGCTCACCACGCTTTCCACTAGCGCCTTCGGAGACC. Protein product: CASSPRFPLAPSET. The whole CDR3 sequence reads CASSPRFPLAPSETQYF.

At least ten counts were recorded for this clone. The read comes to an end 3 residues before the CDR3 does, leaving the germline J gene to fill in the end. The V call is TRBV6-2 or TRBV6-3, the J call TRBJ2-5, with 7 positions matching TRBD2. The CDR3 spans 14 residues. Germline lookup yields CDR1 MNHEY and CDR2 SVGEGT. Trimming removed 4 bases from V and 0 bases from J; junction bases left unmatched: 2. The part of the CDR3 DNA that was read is TGTGCCAGCAGTTTCGGGGGGTACCAAGAGACC. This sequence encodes CASSFGGYQET. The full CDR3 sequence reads CASSFGGYQETQYF.

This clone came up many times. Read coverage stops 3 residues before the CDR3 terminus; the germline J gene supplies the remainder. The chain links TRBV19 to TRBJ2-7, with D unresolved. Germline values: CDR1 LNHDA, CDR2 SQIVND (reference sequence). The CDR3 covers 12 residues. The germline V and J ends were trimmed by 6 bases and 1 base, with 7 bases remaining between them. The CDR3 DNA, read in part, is TGTGCCAGTAGCGACATTTCCTACGAG. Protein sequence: CASSDISYE. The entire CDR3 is CASSDISYEQYF. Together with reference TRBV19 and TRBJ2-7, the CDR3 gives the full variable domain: DGGITQSPKYLFRKEGQNVTLSCEQNLNHDAMYWYRQDPGQGLRLIYYSQIVNDFQKGDIAEGYSVSREKKESFPLTVTSAQKNPTAFYLCASSDISYEQYFGPGTRLTVT.

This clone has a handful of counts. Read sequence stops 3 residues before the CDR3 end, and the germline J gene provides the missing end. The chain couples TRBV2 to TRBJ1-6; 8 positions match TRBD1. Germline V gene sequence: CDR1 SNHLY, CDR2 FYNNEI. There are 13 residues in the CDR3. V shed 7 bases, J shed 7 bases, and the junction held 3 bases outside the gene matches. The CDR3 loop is CASKGQENSPLHF. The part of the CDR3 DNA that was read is TGTGCCAGCAAGGGACAGGAAAATTCACCC.

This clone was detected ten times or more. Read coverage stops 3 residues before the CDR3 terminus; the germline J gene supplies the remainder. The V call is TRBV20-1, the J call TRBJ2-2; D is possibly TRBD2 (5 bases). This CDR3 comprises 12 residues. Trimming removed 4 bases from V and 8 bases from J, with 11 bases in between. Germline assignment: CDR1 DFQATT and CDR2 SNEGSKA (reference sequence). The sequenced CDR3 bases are TGCAGTGCTACGTACGGGGTTGGGGAG. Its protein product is CSATYGVGE. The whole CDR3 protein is CSATYGVGELFF.

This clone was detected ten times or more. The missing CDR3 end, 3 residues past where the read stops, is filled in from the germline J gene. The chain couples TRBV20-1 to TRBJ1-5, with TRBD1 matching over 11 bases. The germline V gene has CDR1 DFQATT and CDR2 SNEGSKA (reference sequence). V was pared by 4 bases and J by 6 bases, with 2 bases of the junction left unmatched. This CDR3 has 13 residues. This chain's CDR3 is CSATGTGGQPQHF. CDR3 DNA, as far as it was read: TGCAGTGCTACAGGGACAGGGGGTCAGCCC.

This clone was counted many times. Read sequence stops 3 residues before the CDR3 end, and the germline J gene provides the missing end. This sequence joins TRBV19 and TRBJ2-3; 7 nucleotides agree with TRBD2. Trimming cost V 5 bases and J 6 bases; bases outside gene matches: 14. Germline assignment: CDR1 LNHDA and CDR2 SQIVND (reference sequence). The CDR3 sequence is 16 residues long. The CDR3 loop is CASSLRGAIGGDTQYF. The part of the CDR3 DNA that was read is TGTGCCAGTAGTCTGAGGGGCGCAATCGGGGGGGATACG.

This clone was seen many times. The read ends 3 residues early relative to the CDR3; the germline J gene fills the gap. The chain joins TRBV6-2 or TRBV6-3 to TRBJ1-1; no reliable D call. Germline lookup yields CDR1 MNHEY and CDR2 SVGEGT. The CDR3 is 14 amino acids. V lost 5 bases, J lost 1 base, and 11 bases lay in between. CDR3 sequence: CASSGDTPNTEAFF. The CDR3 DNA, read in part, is TGTGCCAGCAGTGGCGACACCCCGAACACTGAA.

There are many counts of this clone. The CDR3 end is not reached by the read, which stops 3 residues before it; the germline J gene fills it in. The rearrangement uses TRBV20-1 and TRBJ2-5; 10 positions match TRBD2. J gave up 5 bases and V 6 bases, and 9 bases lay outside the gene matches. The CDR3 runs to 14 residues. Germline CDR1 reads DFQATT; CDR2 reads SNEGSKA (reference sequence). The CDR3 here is CSAPSSGGTETQYF. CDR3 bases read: TGCAGTGCCCCAAGTAGCGGGGGGACGGAGACC.

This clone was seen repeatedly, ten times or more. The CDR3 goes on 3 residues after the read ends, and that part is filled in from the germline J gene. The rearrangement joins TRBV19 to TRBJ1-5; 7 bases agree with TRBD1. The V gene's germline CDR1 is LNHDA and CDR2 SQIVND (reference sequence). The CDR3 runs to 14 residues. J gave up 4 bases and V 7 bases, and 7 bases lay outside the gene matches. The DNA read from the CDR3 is TGTGCCAGTAAACCGGGACAGATAAATCAGCCC. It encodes CASKPGQINQP. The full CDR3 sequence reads CASKPGQINQPQHF.